A single sample is the source of the 12 T cell receptor beta chains below, sequenced in a study of control samples from healthy donors and cancer patients. Some clones are missing from TCRdb's copy, which holds only in-frame ones; the method was immunoSEQ multiplex PCR. The table includes roughly 54,000 clones, 95% to 97% detected once. Source material: blood. Receptor source: a woman aged 25 to 39 in good health.

The chain couples TRBV7-2 to TRBJ2-7; D possibly corresponds to TRBD1 (5 bases). Germline CDR1 and CDR2: SGHTA and FQGNSA. The CDR3 contains 15 residues. The V and J ends lost 1 base and 0 bases respectively, with 10 bases between them. The CDR3: CASSLVAQGSYEQYF. In DNA form, the CDR3 reads TGTGCCAGCAGCTTAGTTGCTCAGGGCTCCTACGAGCAGTACTTC.

The chain is built from TRBV28 and TRBJ2-7; no clear D gene. V lost 3 bases, J lost 3 bases, and 9 bases lay in between. The germline V gene has CDR1 MDHEN and CDR2 SYDVKM. The CDR3 runs 13 residues. CDR3 coding DNA: TGTGCCAGCAGTTTCCCCACCCACTACGAGCAGTACTTC. Its translation: CASSFPTHYEQYF.

The chain carries TRBV2 and TRBJ2-1; 7 bases agree with TRBD1. Trimming removed 6 bases from V and 0 bases from J; junction bases left unmatched: 5. This CDR3 has 15 amino acids. Germline CDR1 is SNHLY and CDR2 is FYNNEI. As DNA, the CDR3 is TGTGCCAGCAGAGTCGACAGGGCCTCCTACAATGAGCAGTTCTTC. It specifies CASRVDRASYNEQFF.

V and J are TRBV7-9 and TRBJ2-3; no definite D call. The CDR3 totals 14 residues. In germline, CDR1 is SEHNR, CDR2 FQNEAQ (reference sequence). V was shortened by 1 base and J by 3 bases, with 8 bases between the two germline ends. The CDR3 reads CASSLGIGTDTQYF. The CDR3, as DNA: TGTGCCAGCAGCTTAGGGATCGGGACAGATACGCAGTATTTT. The entire variable domain, with the rest obtained from reference TRBV7-9 and TRBJ2-3, is as follows: DTGVSQNPRHKITKRGQNVTFRCDPISEHNRLYWYRQTLGQGPEFLTYFQNEAQLEKSRLLSDRFSAERPKGSFSTLEIQRTEQGDSAMYLCASSLGIGTDTQYFGPGTRLTVL.

As to this clone: One junction end disagrees with the germline gene, perhaps due to a read error. The chain uses TRBV28 and TRBJ2-7; 13 bases agree with TRBD2. Germline V gene data show CDR1 as MDHEN and CDR2 as SYDVKM. The CDR3 is 17 residues long. DNA of the CDR3: TGTGCCGGCAGTTCCCCGGGACTAGCGGGGTACTCCTACGAGCAGTACTTC. Translation gives CAGSSPGLAGYSYEQYF.

The chain combines TRBV6-5 with TRBJ2-5, with TRBD1 matching over 9 bases. The germline V gene has CDR1 MNHEY and CDR2 SVGAGI. This CDR3 has 15 residues. Trimming removed 2 bases from V and 4 bases from J; junction bases left unmatched: 5. Here the CDR3 reads CASSYVDRGVETQYF. In nucleotides, the CDR3 is TGTGCCAGCAGTTACGTCGACAGGGGGGTAGAGACCCAGTACTTC.

V usage is TRBV27 and J usage is TRBJ1-2; D call uncertain. In germline, CDR1 is MNHEY, CDR2 SMNVEV (reference sequence). The CDR3 length is 13 residues. V lost 5 bases, J lost 4 bases, and 11 bases lay in between. The CDR3 is CASSVARSYGYTF. In DNA, the CDR3 is TGTGCCAGCAGTGTAGCCAGATCCTATGGCTACACCTTC.

This chain joins TRBV13 and TRBJ2-1; D may be TRBD1 (6 bases). CDR1 is PRHDT and CDR2 is FYEKMQ in the germline V gene (reference sequence). The V end lost 0 bases, the J end lost 8 bases, and 11 bases lay between the germline ends. This CDR3 is built from 14 residues. The CDR3 DNA sequence: TGTGCCAGCAGCTTAGGTGCAGGGGTTGATGAGCAGTTCTTC. Its translation: CASSLGAGVDEQFF.

The V call is TRBV14, the J call TRBJ1-4, with D hard to call. Between the trimmed V and J ends, which lost 2 bases and 0 bases, there was a span of 4 bases. The CDR3 runs 14 residues. Germline V gene sequence: CDR1 SGHDN, CDR2 FVKESK. This CDR3 is CASSQIATNEKLFF. Here the CDR3 DNA reads TGTGCCAGCAGCCAAATTGCAACTAATGAAAAACTGTTTTTT.

V is TRBV5-1 and J is TRBJ1-3; D may be TRBD1 (5 bases). The CDR3 totals 15 residues. Germline-derived CDR1 and CDR2 are SGHRS and YFSETQ. The germline V and J ends were trimmed by 5 bases and 1 base, with 13 bases remaining between them. CDR3 region: CASRDIRDSGNTIYF. The CDR3 nucleotides are TGCGCCAGCAGAGACATCAGGGATTCTGGAAACACCATATATTTT.

Comments on this clone: Different DNA sequences within this sample yield the same CDR3. The gene calls are TRBV13 and TRBJ2-1; weak D call: TRBD2 (6 bases). The CDR3 is 12 amino acids. Germline loops: CDR1 PRHDT, CDR2 FYEKMQ (reference sequence). Trimming pared 4 bases from V and 5 bases from J, leaving 6 bases between. In nucleotides, the CDR3 is TGTGCCAGCAGCTCGGGAGACAATGAGCAGTTCTTC. Protein sequence: CASSSGDNEQFF.

The J gene is TRBJ1-1, the V gene TRBV5-4; TRBD1 might be the D (5 bases). This CDR3 region has 14 residues. Germline loops: CDR1 SGHNT, CDR2 YYREEE (reference sequence). V lost 1 base and J 3 bases, leaving 10 bases between the germline ends. CDR3 residues: CASSLWGDDTEAFF. In nucleotides, the CDR3 is TGTGCCAGCAGCTTGTGGGGGGACGACACTGAAGCTTTCTTT. The whole variable domain, filled in from reference TRBV5-4 and TRBJ1-1, reads ETGVTQSPTHLIKTRGQQVTLRCSSQSGHNTVSWYQQALGQGPQFIFQYYREEENGRGNFPPRFSGLQFPNYSSELNVNALELDDSALYLCASSLWGDDTEAFFGQGTRLTVV.